Listed here are 3 T cell receptor beta chains from one sample, sequenced in a study of blood T cell repertoires in COVID-19 (dated by TCRdb to about 2020). Receptors were amplified or captured by the immunoSEQ multiplex PCR assay. This immuneACCESS table, as held by TCRdb, lists in-frame sequences with V and J called but not all clones. Of the missing ones, under half trace to an unresolved V gene in checked studies; the others have no known cause. Here the sample has 300,000 to 350,000 clones; roughly 89% occur a single time. Jointly, the top ten make up roughly 1% of the sample. Sequenced: peripheral blood. These receptors were collected from a woman aged 40-49 years with COVID-19, enrolled during active disease.

V gene TRBV6-2 or TRBV6-3 combines with J gene TRBJ2-7; 10 nucleotides line up with TRBD1. This CDR3 is built from 15 residues. V lost 4 bases to trimming and J lost 4 bases; unmatched junction nucleotides: 7. CDR1 is MNHEY, CDR2 SVGEGT, per germline. The CDR3 sequence: CASSSKGQGYYEQYF. The CDR3 DNA sequence: TGTGCCAGCAGTTCCAAGGGACAGGGGTATTACGAGCAGTACTTC.

The rearrangement joins TRBV6-5 to TRBJ2-7; D not resolved. Germline lookup yields CDR1 MNHEY and CDR2 SVGAGI. Trimming took off 6 bases at V and 4 bases at J, with 16 bases between the two ends. The CDR3 totals 14 residues. CDR3 sequence: CASSALVSGYEQYF. The CDR3 region has the DNA TGTGCCAGCAGCGCCCTGGTTTCGGGTTACGAGCAGTACTTC.

The genes are TRBV4-1 and TRBJ1-2; 9 bases align to TRBD1. Germline-derived CDR1 and CDR2 are MGHRA and YSYEKL. Losses at the gene ends were 1 base for V and 8 bases for J; bases not matched to a gene: 11. This CDR3 is 16 amino acids long. CDR3 sequence (DNA): TGCGCCAGCAGCCAAGGAGTACAGGGGGCAGCGGAAGGCTACACCTTC. Translation gives CASSQGVQGAAEGYTF.